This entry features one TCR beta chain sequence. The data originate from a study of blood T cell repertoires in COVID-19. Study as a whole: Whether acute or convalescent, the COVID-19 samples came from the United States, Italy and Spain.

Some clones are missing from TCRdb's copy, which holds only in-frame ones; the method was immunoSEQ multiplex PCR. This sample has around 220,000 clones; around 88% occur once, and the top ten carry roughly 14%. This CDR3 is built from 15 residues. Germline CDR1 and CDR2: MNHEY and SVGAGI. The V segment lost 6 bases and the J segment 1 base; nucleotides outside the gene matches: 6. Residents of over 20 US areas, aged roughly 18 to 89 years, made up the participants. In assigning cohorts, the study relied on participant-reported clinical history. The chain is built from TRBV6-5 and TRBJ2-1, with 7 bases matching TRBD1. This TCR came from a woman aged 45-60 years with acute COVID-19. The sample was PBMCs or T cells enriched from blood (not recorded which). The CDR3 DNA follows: TGTGCCAGCAGCCGACAGGGTGTATCCTACAATGAGCAGTTCTTC. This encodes CASSRQGVSYNEQFF.